A single sample gave rise to the 24 T cell receptor beta chains below, sequenced in a study of beta chain features in type 1 diabetes. All of the isolated RNA was reverse transcribed, so expressed TCRB transcripts were sequenced. Profiling relied on immunoSEQ multiplex PCR, and the TCRdb table lists in-frame clones only, not all of them. There are around 400,000 clones in the sample; over 10% occur only once, and about 0.018% lies in the top ten. The specimen was naive CD4+ T cells from blood. The source is a man aged 18 to 35 in good health.

This clone appeared a few times. The chain joins TRBV18 to TRBJ1-6, with 8 bases aligning to TRBD1. The CDR3 runs 15 residues. Trimming took 6 bases from V and 7 from J; bases not matched to a gene: 8. Looked up from germline, CDR1 is KGHSH and CDR2 is LQKENI. The CDR3 bases are TGTGCCAGCTCGGGTGGACAGGGAGGGAATTCACCCCTCCACTTT. Translation gives CASSGGQGGNSPLHF.

The chain is built from TRBV7-2 and TRBJ2-3; 9 nucleotides agree with TRBD2. V dropped 3 bases and J dropped 4; count of bases not matched to a gene: 5. This CDR3 has 15 residues. The V gene's germline CDR1 is SGHTA and CDR2 FQGNSA. The CDR3 DNA reads as TGTGCCAGCAGCTTTCAGGCGGGGGGGGCAGATACGCAGTATTTT. This encodes CASSFQAGGADTQYF.

The CDR3 loop reads CASSVGTGVQETQYF. The CDR3 DNA sequence: TGTGCCAGCAGCGTAGGGACAGGGGTCCAAGAGACCCAGTACTTC. V is TRBV9 and J is TRBJ2-5; 9 positions match TRBD1. CDR3 length equals 15 residues. V lost 0 bases, J lost 1 base, and 1 base stayed unmatched. CDR1 is SGDLS and CDR2 is YYNGEE in the germline V gene.

CDR3 protein: CAWSPTTGQPQHF. The CDR3 coding sequence is TGTGCCTGGAGTCCTACAACGGGGCAGCCCCAGCATTTT. This rearrangement joins TRBV30 to TRBJ1-5; D not certain. Germline assignment: CDR1 GTSNPN and CDR2 SVGIG (reference sequence). The CDR3 is 13 amino acids. The V end was cut by 2 bases, the J end by 7 bases, with 12 bases between.

This clone was counted between two and nine times. The V call is TRBV10-3, the J call TRBJ1-1; tentatively, D is TRBD1 (6 bases). V shed 6 bases and J shed 2 bases, with 10 bases lying between them. Germline values: CDR1 ENHRY, CDR2 SYGVKD. The CDR3 runs to 13 residues. CDR3 nucleotides: TGTGCCATCAGGGACAGCAGAAACACTGAAGCTTTCTTT. Protein sequence: CAIRDSRNTEAFF.

The rearrangement joins TRBV28 to TRBJ2-7, with D maybe TRBD1 (5 bases). The V end lost 6 bases, the J end lost 3 bases, and 9 bases lay between the germline ends. The V gene's germline CDR1 is MDHEN and CDR2 SYDVKM. The CDR3 length is 12 residues. CDR3 sequence: CASRIRDYEQYF. CDR3 in DNA: TGTGCCAGCAGGATCAGGGACTACGAGCAGTACTTC.

This clone has only a few counts. The chain combines TRBV7-9 with TRBJ1-2, with 9 bases fitting TRBD1. CDR3 size: 13 residues. Germline V gene lookup returns CDR1 SEHNR and CDR2 FQNEAQ (reference sequence). Trimming at V came to 6 bases and at J to 3 bases, leaving 2 bases not matched to a gene. As DNA, the CDR3 is TGTGCCAGCAGTACAGGGGGCGACTATGGCTACACCTTC. Protein sequence: CASSTGGDYGYTF.

This clone was picked up a small number of times. V is TRBV18 and J is TRBJ1-1; D is ambiguous. Trimming pared 3 bases from V and 0 bases from J, leaving 11 bases between. The germline gives CDR1 KGHSH, CDR2 LQKENI. This CDR3 has 15 residues. The CDR3 region is CASSPSDTLNTEAFF. CDR3 DNA: TGTGCCAGCTCACCCTCAGACACTTTGAACACTGAAGCTTTCTTT.

Worth noting for this clone: Other DNA sequences from this sample encode an identical CDR3 as well. V gene TRBV7-2 combines with J gene TRBJ1-1, with D possibly TRBD1 on 6 matching bases. Trimming took 3 bases from V and 0 from J, leaving 8 bases between them. This CDR3 is built from 14 residues. Per the germline V gene, CDR1 is SGHTA and CDR2 is FQGNSA. CDR3: CASSLGTLNTEAFF. The CDR3, as DNA: TGTGCCAGCAGCTTGGGGACACTGAACACTGAAGCTTTCTTT.

The chain links TRBV5-6 to TRBJ1-2; 8 bases match TRBD1. V trimming: 2 bases; J trimming: 7 bases; junction bases outside the gene matches: 16. This CDR3 region has 17 residues. Germline-derived CDR1 and CDR2 are SGHDT and YYEEEE. The CDR3: CASSFLASSGQGGGYTF. The CDR3 region has the DNA TGTGCCAGCAGCTTTTTGGCCTCCTCCGGACAGGGCGGTGGCTACACCTTC. Based on the CDR3 plus reference TRBV5-6 and TRBJ1-2, the full variable domain is DAGVTQSPTHLIKTRGQQVTLRCSPKSGHDTVSWYQQALGQGPQFIFQYYEEEERQRGNFPDRFSGHQFPNYSSELNVNALLLGDSALYLCASSFLASSGQGGGYTFGSGTRLTVV.

This clone was observed a few times. V is TRBV5-6 and J is TRBJ2-7; D may be TRBD1 (6 bases). Trimming cost V 2 bases and J 1 base, with 13 bases left between them. Germline V CDR1 and CDR2: SGHDT, YYEEEE. The CDR3 is 15 amino acids. The CDR3 DNA follows: TGTGCCAGCAGCTTTGTGGGAAGGGGGTCCTACGAGCAGTACTTC. As protein: CASSFVGRGSYEQYF.

The chain recombines TRBV7-2 with TRBJ2-1; TRBD2 aligns across 9 bases. The length of the CDR3 is 15 residues. V lost 1 base and J lost 9; bases outside the gene matches: 7. Germline values: CDR1 SGHTA, CDR2 FQGNSA. For the CDR3, the DNA is TGTGCCAGCAGCTTAGAGCGGGGGGCCTTTGGTGAGCAGTTCTTC. It codes for CASSLERGAFGEQFF.

The rearrangement links TRBV7-3 to TRBJ2-5; a weak D match, TRBD2 (5 bases). The CDR3 loop spans 15 amino acids. With 1 base removed from V and 4 bases from J, the gap between germline ends came to 13 bases. The germline CDR1 and CDR2 sequences are SGHTA and FQGTGA. For the CDR3, the DNA is TGTGCCAGCAGCTTAATGGGAGTGGTTGGAGAGACCCAGTACTTC. Translated: CASSLMGVVGETQYF.

This clone was seen a few times. V and J are TRBV7-9 and TRBJ1-5; the D is unclear. Per germline, CDR1 SEHNR and CDR2 FQNEAQ (reference sequence). V shed 5 bases and J shed 2 bases, with 13 bases lying between them. The CDR3 totals 15 residues. The CDR3 DNA reads as TGTGCCAGCAGCCAGACGGGGATGGGCAATCAGCCCCAGCATTTT. It specifies CASSQTGMGNQPQHF.

The chain links TRBV11-2 to TRBJ2-3; perhaps TRBD1 as D (6 bases). Germline-derived CDR1 and CDR2 are SGHAT and FQNNGV. CDR3 length equals 14 residues. V was pared by 4 bases and J by 7 bases, with 15 bases between. The CDR3 DNA sequence: TGTGCCAGCAGCTCCAGGGGCCGCCCCAATACGCAGTATTTT. This sequence encodes CASSSRGRPNTQYF.

The chain uses TRBV30 and TRBJ1-4, with 8 bases identical to TRBD1. The CDR3 has 14 amino acids. Germline V CDR1 and CDR2: GTSNPN, SVGIG (reference sequence). V lost 8 bases, J lost 3 bases, and 8 bases stayed unmatched. The CDR3 DNA is TGTGCCGGGGACCGGACAGGGTCTAATGAAAAACTGTTTTTT. Its translation is CAGDRTGSNEKLFF.

This chain joins TRBV29-1 and TRBJ1-1, with D unresolved. CDR3 length: 13 residues. V was cut by 4 bases and J by 0 bases, with 9 bases left in between. Germline assignment: CDR1 SQVTM and CDR2 ANQGSEA. CDR3 region: CSVVKRMNTEAFF. The CDR3 DNA follows: TGCAGCGTTGTTAAGAGAATGAACACTGAAGCTTTCTTT.

V gene TRBV30 combines with J gene TRBJ2-1; 9 bases are shared with TRBD2. J lost 4 bases, V lost 3 bases, and 7 bases had no gene match. CDR3 length: 15 residues. CDR1 GTSNPN and CDR2 SVGIG come from the germline V gene (reference sequence). The CDR3 DNA follows: TGTGCCTGGAGACCACTAGCGGGTCCTTACAATGAGCAGTTCTTC. As protein: CAWRPLAGPYNEQFF.

The V gene is TRBV7-9, the J gene TRBJ2-2, with D possibly being TRBD1 (6 bases). There are 15 residues in the CDR3. Trimming cost V 5 bases and J 5 bases, with 15 bases left between them. Germline V lookup: CDR1 SEHNR, CDR2 FQNEAQ (reference sequence). CDR3: CASSPGAGVTGELFF. For the CDR3, the DNA is TGTGCCAGCAGCCCCGGGGCAGGGGTAACCGGGGAGCTGTTTTTT.

The rearrangement joins TRBV2 to TRBJ1-4, with TRBD1 as a possible D gene (6 bases). The CDR3 is 15 amino acids. Trimming left V 6 bases short and J 4 bases short, with 15 bases between. CDR1 and CDR2 from the germline V gene are SNHLY and FYNNEI. The CDR3 DNA is TGTGCCAGCAGCCCTAGGACAGCCAATAATGAAAAACTGTTTTTT. This translates into CASSPRTANNEKLFF.

The chain couples TRBV18 to TRBJ1-1, with 10 bases that match TRBD1. The CDR3 is 13 amino acids. Per germline, CDR1 KGHSH and CDR2 LQKENI. Losses at the gene ends were 5 bases for V and 6 bases for J; bases not matched to a gene: 3. The CDR3 nucleotides read TGTGCCAGCTCAAACGGACAGGGGGCTGAAGCTTTCTTT. This gives the protein CASSNGQGAEAFF.

The V and J genes are TRBV5-6 and TRBJ2-5; the D gene is possibly TRBD2 (5 bases). The CDR3 extends over 14 amino acids. Germline-derived CDR1 and CDR2 are SGHDT and YYEEEE. Trimming removed 4 bases from V and 3 bases from J, with 13 bases in between. CDR3 loop: CASSRGSNKETQYF. DNA of the CDR3: TGTGCCAGCAGCCGGGGATCTAACAAAGAGACCCAGTACTTC.

The genes are TRBV4-2 and TRBJ1-5; 9 bases map to TRBD1. Germline loops: CDR1 LGHNA, CDR2 YNFKEQ. V shed 6 bases and J 5 bases; nucleotides not matched to a gene: 8. The CDR3 totals 15 residues. CDR3 sequence (DNA): TGTGCCAGCAGTTGGACAGGGGACGAGGATCAGCCCCAGCATTTT. It yields the protein CASSWTGDEDQPQHF.

The sample holds a few counts of this clone. The chain joins TRBV19 to TRBJ2-2, with D perhaps matching TRBD1 (6 bases). This CDR3 region has 14 residues. Germline lookup yields CDR1 LNHDA and CDR2 SQIVND (reference sequence). V gave up 4 bases and J gave up 1 base, with 7 bases separating them. CDR3 region: CASSKDRNTGELFF. CDR3 nucleotide sequence: TGTGCCAGTAGTAAGGACAGGAACACCGGGGAGCTGTTTTTT.